This entry lists 20 T cell receptor beta chains sequenced from one sample in a study of blood T cell repertoires in COVID-19. Only in-frame clones appear in the TCRdb table, and some are missing; sequencing was by immunoSEQ multiplex PCR. The top ten clones hold 7.9% of a sample with 90,000 to 130,000 clones, roughly four fifths of them seen once. The specimen sequenced was peripheral blood. The receptor set was obtained from a man in his sixties or seventies with acute or convalescent COVID-19.

The chain employs TRBV15 and TRBJ2-7; D not certain. CDR1 and CDR2 (germline): LNHNV, YYDKDF (reference sequence). This CDR3 is built from 14 residues. Trimming stripped 1 base from V and 2 bases from J, with 9 bases between. The chain's CDR3 is CATSRGHNAYEQYF. In nucleotides, the CDR3 is TGTGCCACCAGCAGAGGACACAATGCCTACGAGCAGTACTTC.

As for this clone: Other nucleotide sequences from this sample produce the same CDR3. The CDR3 spells CASSLTGVGNQPQHF. The CDR3 DNA sequence: TGTGCCAGCAGTCTTACAGGGGTTGGCAATCAGCCCCAGCATTTT. The J gene is TRBJ1-5, the V gene TRBV6-5; 7 nucleotides line up with TRBD1. J was trimmed by 2 bases and V by 5 bases; bases with no gene match: 6. CDR1 is MNHEY, CDR2 SVGAGI, per germline. This CDR3 contains 15 residues.

This rearrangement joins TRBV7-3 to TRBJ2-2; no reliable D call. V lost 2 bases to trimming and J lost 2 bases, with 9 bases between them. CDR3 length: 15 amino acids. Germline assignment: CDR1 SGHTA and CDR2 FQGTGA. The CDR3 sequence: CASSLGYSNTGELFF. The DNA for the CDR3 is TGTGCCAGCAGCTTAGGTTATAGTAACACCGGGGAGCTGTTTTTT.

The V call is TRBV30, the J call TRBJ1-6; a weak D match, TRBD1 (6 bases). Germline CDR1 GTSNPN, CDR2 SVGIG (reference sequence). The ends were cut back, 0 bases at V and 9 bases at J, with 15 bases in the middle. CDR3 length equals 15 residues. For the CDR3, the DNA is TGTGCCTGGAGTGTACACAGGGCGGGAGCTTCACCCCTCCACTTT. This gives the protein CAWSVHRAGASPLHF.

The V and J genes are TRBV28 and TRBJ1-6, with 9 bases that match TRBD1. Trimming at V came to 8 bases and at J to 11 bases, leaving 10 bases not matched to a gene. The CDR3 covers 14 residues. Germline assignment: CDR1 MDHEN and CDR2 SYDVKM. The CDR3 region has the DNA TGTGCCAGCGGCCGGACAGGGGTTTCGACACCCCTCCACTTT. This encodes CASGRTGVSTPLHF.

V and J are TRBV20-1 and TRBJ2-7; D may be TRBD2 (5 bases). Per germline, CDR1 DFQATT and CDR2 SNEGSKA (reference sequence). This CDR3 has 11 amino acids. This CDR3 is CSLASGHEQYF. DNA of the CDR3: TGCAGCCTTGCCAGCGGCCACGAGCAGTACTTC.

The genes are TRBV6-5 and TRBJ2-1; 10 nucleotides line up with TRBD2. The ends lost 5 bases at V and 5 bases at J; junction bases unmatched: 6. Germline lookup yields CDR1 MNHEY and CDR2 SVGAGI. The CDR3 has 15 amino acids. The CDR3 region has the DNA TGTGCCAGCAGTAAAAGCGGGAGGGCCGACAATGAGCAGTTCTTC. Translation: CASSKSGRADNEQFF.

V and J are TRBV9 and TRBJ2-3, with a possible D match to TRBD1 (6 bases). Germline loops: CDR1 SGDLS, CDR2 YYNGEE. The V end lost 4 bases, the J end lost 1 base, and 16 bases lay between the germline ends. The CDR3 is 16 amino acids. CDR3 DNA: TGTGCCAGCAGCTCACAGGGTAACCTTGGCACAGATACGCAGTATTTT. It is translated as CASSSQGNLGTDTQYF.

The chain links TRBV5-1 to TRBJ1-6; D remains ambiguous. Germline CDR1 SGHRS, CDR2 YFSETQ. V shed 0 bases and J shed 7 bases, with 14 bases lying between them. The CDR3 covers 16 residues. CDR3 in amino acids: CASSLAARAGNSPLHF. For the CDR3, the DNA is TGCGCCAGCAGCTTGGCCGCTCGCGCAGGCAATTCACCCCTCCACTTT. The entire variable domain, with the rest obtained from reference TRBV5-1 and TRBJ1-6, is as follows: KAGVTQTPRYLIKTRGQQVTLSCSPISGHRSVSWYQQTPGQGLQFLFEYFSETQRNKGNFPGRFSGRQFSNSRSEMNVSTLELGDSALYLCASSLAARAGNSPLHFGNGTRLTVT.

In its sample, this clone was seen a few times. The V gene is TRBV5-1, the J gene TRBJ2-2, with 7 bases identical to TRBD2. This CDR3 comprises 13 residues. V lost 5 bases, J lost 6 bases, and 4 bases stayed unmatched. From germline, CDR1 is SGHRS and CDR2 YFSETQ. The CDR3: CASSSGFAGELFF. For the CDR3, the DNA is TGCGCCAGCAGTAGCGGGTTTGCCGGGGAGCTGTTTTTT.

The rearrangement links TRBV7-9 to TRBJ1-2; 12 bases match TRBD1. The CDR3 has 16 residues. Germline assignment: CDR1 SEHNR and CDR2 FQNEAQ (reference sequence). V was clipped by 5 bases and J by 6 bases; unmatched bases: 10. CDR3 in DNA: TGTGCCAGCAGCCCCCACCACGGGACAGGGGGCGATGGCTACACCTTC. It codes for CASSPHHGTGGDGYTF.

The chain employs TRBV5-1 and TRBJ2-7, with 8 bases matching TRBD1. J gave up 2 bases and V 4 bases, and 5 bases lay outside the gene matches. The CDR3 extends over 14 amino acids. CDR1 is SGHRS, CDR2 YFSETQ, per germline. CDR3 amino acids: CASSGTGTPYEQYF. The CDR3, as DNA: TGCGCCAGCAGCGGGACAGGTACACCCTACGAGCAGTACTTC.

The chain recombines TRBV12-5 with TRBJ1-2; TRBD1 matches 8 bases. The CDR3 is made up of 15 amino acids. The germline CDR1 and CDR2 sequences are LGHNT and FRNRAP. V lost 3 bases and J lost 4; bases outside the gene matches: 7. The CDR3 sequence: CASGFQGAIGYGYTF. In DNA form, the CDR3 reads TGTGCTAGTGGTTTTCAGGGGGCGATCGGCTATGGCTACACCTTC. Full variable domain (remainder filled in from reference TRBV12-5 and TRBJ1-2): DARVTQTPRHKVTEMGQEVTMRCQPILGHNTVFWYRQTMMQGLELLAYFRNRAPLDDSGMPKDRFSAEMPDATLATLKIQPSEPRDSAVYFCASGFQGAIGYGYTFGSGTRLTVV.

J is TRBJ2-5 and V is TRBV10-3; D call uncertain. Trimming removed 0 bases at V and 10 bases at J, with 18 bases between. Germline V gene data show CDR1 as ENHRY and CDR2 as SYGVKD. The CDR3 has 15 amino acids. The chain's CDR3 is CAISESRAAGFLQYF. In DNA, the CDR3 is TGTGCCATCAGTGAGTCACGCGCCGCCGGTTTCCTCCAGTACTTC.

The chain is built from TRBV13 and TRBJ1-6; 9 bases line up with TRBD1. This CDR3 contains 15 residues. Trimming removed 5 bases from V and 7 bases from J; junction bases left unmatched: 6. Germline V lookup: CDR1 PRHDT, CDR2 FYEKMQ (reference sequence). CDR3 region: CASSGPGQGNSPLHF. CDR3 bases: TGTGCCAGCAGCGGCCCAGGACAGGGGAATTCACCCCTCCACTTT.

The genes are TRBV28 and TRBJ2-7, with 7 positions matching TRBD1. The V and J ends lost 7 bases and 3 bases, in that order; junction bases with no gene match: 6. Germline V lookup: CDR1 MDHEN, CDR2 SYDVKM. CDR3 length equals 13 residues. The CDR3 reads CASNRQGDYEQYF. The DNA of the CDR3 is TGTGCCAGCAATAGACAGGGAGACTACGAGCAGTACTTC.

In its sample, this clone was seen once. V is TRBV11-3 and J is TRBJ1-3; D remains unclear. CDR3 size: 13 residues. Germline lookup yields CDR1 SGHNT and CDR2 YENEEA. With 1 base removed from V and 4 bases from J, the gap between germline ends came to 5 bases. CDR3 DNA: TGTGCCAGCAGCTTAGGACTCGGAAACACCATATATTTT. This codes for CASSLGLGNTIYF.

The CDR3 sequence is CASKGQGANTGELFF. Here the CDR3 DNA reads TGTGCCAGCAAGGGCCAGGGGGCGAACACCGGGGAGCTGTTTTTT. The J gene is TRBJ2-2, the V gene TRBV2, with TRBD1 matching 7 bases. Germline values: CDR1 SNHLY, CDR2 FYNNEI. The V segment lost 7 bases and the J segment 0 bases; nucleotides outside the gene matches: 5. The CDR3 has 15 residues.

On this clone: The sample holds other DNA sequences that translate to the same CDR3. V is TRBV28 and J is TRBJ1-2; weak D call: TRBD1 (5 bases). Deletions cut 1 base from V and 8 bases from J, with 8 bases between. Looked up from germline, CDR1 is MDHEN and CDR2 is SYDVKM. The CDR3 contains 12 residues. The CDR3 DNA is TGTGCCAGCAGTTTATCGGGGGGAGGCTACACCTTC. Its protein product is CASSLSGGGYTF.

CDR3 nucleotide sequence: TGTGCCAGCACCTCTAGGGACAGGGCCTACGAGCAGTACTTC. This gives the protein CASTSRDRAYEQYF. The chain links TRBV11-2 to TRBJ2-7; 9 positions agree with TRBD1. The CDR3 covers 14 residues. CDR1 is SGHAT, CDR2 FQNNGV, per germline. V shed 7 bases, J shed 2 bases, and the junction held 6 bases outside the gene matches.